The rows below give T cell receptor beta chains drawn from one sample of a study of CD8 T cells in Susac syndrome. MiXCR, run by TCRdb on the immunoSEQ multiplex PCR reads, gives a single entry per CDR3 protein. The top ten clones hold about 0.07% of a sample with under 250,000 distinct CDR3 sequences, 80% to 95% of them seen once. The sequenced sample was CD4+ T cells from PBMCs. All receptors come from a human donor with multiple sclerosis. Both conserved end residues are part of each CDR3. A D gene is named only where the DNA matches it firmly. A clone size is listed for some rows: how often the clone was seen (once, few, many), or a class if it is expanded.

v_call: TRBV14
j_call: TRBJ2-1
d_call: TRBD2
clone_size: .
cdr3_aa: CASSPPSGRPYNEQFF
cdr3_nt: TGTGCCAGCAGCCCTCCAAGCGGGAGGCCCTACAATGAGCAGTTCTTC

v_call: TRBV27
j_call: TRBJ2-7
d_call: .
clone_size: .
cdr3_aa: CASRLRGGLSYEQYF
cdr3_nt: TGTGCCAGCCGCCTCAGGGGAGGTCTTTCCTACGAGCAGTACTTC

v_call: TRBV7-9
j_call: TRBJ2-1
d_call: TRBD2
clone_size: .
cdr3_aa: CASSFPGGQYEQFF
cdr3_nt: TGTGCCAGCAGCTTCCCGGGGGGTCAGTATGAGCAGTTCTTC

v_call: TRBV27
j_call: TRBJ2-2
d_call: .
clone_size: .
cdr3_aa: CASSPRTATELFF
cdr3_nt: TGTGCCAGCAGTCCCCGGACAGCCACGGAGCTGTTTTTT

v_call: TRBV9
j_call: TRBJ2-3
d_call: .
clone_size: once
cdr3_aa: CASSVGSGPRTDTQYF
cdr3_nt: TGTGCCAGCAGCGTAGGGTCAGGGCCGAGAACAGATACGCAGTATTTT

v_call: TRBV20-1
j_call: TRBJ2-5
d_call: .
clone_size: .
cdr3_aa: CSALGRPQETQYF
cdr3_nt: TGCAGTGCGTTAGGGAGGCCCCAAGAGACCCAGTACTTC

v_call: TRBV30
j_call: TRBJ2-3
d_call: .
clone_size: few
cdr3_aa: CAWSGGSTDTQYF
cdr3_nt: TGTGCCTGGAGTGGTGGGAGCACAGATACGCAGTATTTT

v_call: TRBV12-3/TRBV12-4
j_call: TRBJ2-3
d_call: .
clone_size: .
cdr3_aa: CASSLTSSGTDTQYF
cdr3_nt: TGTGCCAGCAGTTTAACTAGCTCTGGGACAGATACGCAGTATTTT

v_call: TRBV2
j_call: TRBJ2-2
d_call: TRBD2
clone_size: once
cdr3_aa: CASSGGTRNTGELFF
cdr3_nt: TGTGCCAGCAGTGGAGGGACTAGGAACACCGGGGAGCTGTTTTTT

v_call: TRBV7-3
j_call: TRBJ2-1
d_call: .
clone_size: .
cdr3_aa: CASSLSPAGGMDEQFF
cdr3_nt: TGTGCCAGCAGCTTATCACCCGCGGGTGGTATGGATGAGCAGTTCTTC

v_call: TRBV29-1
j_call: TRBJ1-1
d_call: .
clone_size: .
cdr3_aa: CSVDSRVGGEAFF
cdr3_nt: TGCAGCGTTGATTCCAGGGTAGGAGGTGAAGCTTTCTTT

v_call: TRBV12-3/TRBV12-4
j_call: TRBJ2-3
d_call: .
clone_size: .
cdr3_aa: CASIRGGRGDTQYF
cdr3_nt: TGTGCCAGCATCCGGGGGGGCAGGGGGGATACGCAGTATTTT

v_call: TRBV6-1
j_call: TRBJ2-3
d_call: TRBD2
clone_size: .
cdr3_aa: CASSRLAGSGTDTQYF
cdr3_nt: TGTGCCAGCAGTCGACTAGCGGGGAGCGGCACAGATACGCAGTATTTT

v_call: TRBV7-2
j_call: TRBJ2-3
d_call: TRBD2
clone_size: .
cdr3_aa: CASRPAGEPDTQYF
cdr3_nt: TGTGCCAGCAGACCAGCGGGAGAACCAGATACGCAGTATTTT

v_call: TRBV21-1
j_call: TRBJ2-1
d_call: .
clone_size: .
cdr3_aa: CASSLPGGLDEQFF
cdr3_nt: TGTGCCAGCAGCCTACCCGGGGGCCTGGATGAGCAGTTCTTC

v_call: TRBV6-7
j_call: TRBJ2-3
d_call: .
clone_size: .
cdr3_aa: CASSYRRTPTSTDTQYF
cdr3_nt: TGTGCCAGCAGTTACCGTCGGACCCCCACTAGCACAGATACGCAGTATTTT

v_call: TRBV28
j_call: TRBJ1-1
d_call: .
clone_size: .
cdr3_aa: CASSLWRRGAKRGSGRTEAFF
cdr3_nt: TGTGCCAGCAGTTTATGGCGTAGAGGGGCGAAGCGGGGTAGTGGAAGGACTGAAGCTTTCTTT

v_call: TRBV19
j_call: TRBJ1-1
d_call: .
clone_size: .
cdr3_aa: CASSIGTDVNTEAFF
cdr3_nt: TGTGCCAGTAGTATAGGGACGGATGTGAACACTGAAGCTTTCTTT

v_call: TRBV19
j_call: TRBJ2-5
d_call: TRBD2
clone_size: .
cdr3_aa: CASSVTSGGETQYF
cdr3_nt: TGTGCCAGTAGTGTGACTAGCGGGGGAGAGACCCAGTACTTC

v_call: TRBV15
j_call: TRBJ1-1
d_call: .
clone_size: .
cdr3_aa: CATSRETARGIAFF
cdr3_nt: TGTGCCACCAGCAGAGAGACCGCCAGGGGTATTGCTTTCTTT

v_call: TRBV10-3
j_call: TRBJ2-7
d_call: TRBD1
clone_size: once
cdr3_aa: CAISGTGGNYEQYF
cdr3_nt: TGTGCCATCAGTGGAACAGGGGGGAACTACGAGCAGTACTTC

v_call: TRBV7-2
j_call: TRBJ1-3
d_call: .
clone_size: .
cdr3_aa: CASSLSPGAGVAIYF
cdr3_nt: TGTGCCAGCAGCTTAAGTCCCGGAGCGGGAGTCGCCATATATTTT

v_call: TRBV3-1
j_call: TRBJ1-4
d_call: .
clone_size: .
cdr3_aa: CASSQGPLGEKLFF
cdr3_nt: TGTGCCAGCAGCCAAGGGCCCCTAGGGGAAAAACTGTTTTTT

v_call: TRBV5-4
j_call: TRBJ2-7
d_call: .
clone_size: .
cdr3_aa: CASSFSWVGTEQYF
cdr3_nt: TGTGCCAGCAGCTTCAGCTGGGTGGGGACCGAGCAGTACTTC

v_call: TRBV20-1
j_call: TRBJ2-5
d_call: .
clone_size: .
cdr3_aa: CSATGVLETQYF
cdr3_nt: TGCAGTGCTACAGGGGTCTTGGAGACCCAGTACTTC